Below, 30 T cell receptor beta chains from the same sample are listed, as sequenced in a study of cytomegalovirus exposure and HLA in healthy donors. PCR involved 60 Vbeta and 13 Jbeta primers. Here immunoSEQ multiplex PCR was the method, and the copy in TCRdb shows in-frame clones only, minus some. The sample holds approximately 160,000 clones; approximately 71% are singletons and the top ten take roughly 1.5%. Sequencing was performed on PBMCs. The receptor source for this set is a man aged 45-60 years in good health and CMV-seronegative.

The gene calls are TRBV7-2 and TRBJ2-1; a possible D gene is TRBD1 (5 bases). This CDR3 region has 14 residues. Germline V CDR1 and CDR2: SGHTA, FQGNSA. The germline V and J ends were trimmed by 0 bases and 10 bases, with 13 bases remaining between them. The DNA for the CDR3 is TGTGCCAGCAGCTTAGCGGGGCCAGCGACCGAGCAGTTCTTC. It translates to CASSLAGPATEQFF.

This clone was found a few times. The V gene is TRBV9, the J gene TRBJ1-4, with D perhaps TRBD1 (5 bases). This CDR3 has 14 residues. Trimming removed 4 bases at V and 4 bases at J, with 11 bases between. In germline, CDR1 is SGDLS, CDR2 YYNGEE. CDR3 loop: CASSPRQLNEKLFF. The CDR3 DNA reads TGTGCCAGCAGCCCAAGACAGCTTAATGAAAAACTGTTTTTT.

This clone was picked up a small number of times. The rearrangement uses TRBV15 and TRBJ1-2; D possibly corresponds to TRBD1 (5 bases). Trimming removed 1 base at V and 2 bases at J, with 11 bases between. Germline V gives CDR1 LNHNV, CDR2 YYDKDF (reference sequence). The CDR3 spans 15 residues. CDR3 sequence reads: CATSRVRGSNYGYTF. The CDR3, as DNA: TGTGCCACCAGCAGAGTTAGGGGATCGAACTATGGCTACACCTTC.

The chain is built from TRBV6-1 and TRBJ1-2, with D possibly being TRBD1 (5 bases). Deletions cut 4 bases from V and 4 bases from J, with 16 bases between. Germline V gene sequence: CDR1 MNHNS, CDR2 SASEGT. This CDR3 is built from 15 residues. CDR3 in amino acids: CASSVGHVPTYGYTF. The CDR3 DNA follows: TGTGCCAGCAGTGTAGGACATGTTCCGACCTATGGCTACACCTTC.

The chain couples TRBV5-1 to TRBJ1-2, with TRBD1 identical over 12 bases. V shed 4 bases and J 7 bases; nucleotides not matched to a gene: 8. The V gene's germline CDR1 is SGHRS and CDR2 YFSETQ. The CDR3 sequence is 15 residues long. The CDR3 bases are TGCGCCAGCAGCGTCCCGGGACAGGGGGCTGGTGGCTACACCTTC. This codes for CASSVPGQGAGGYTF.

This sequence joins TRBV6-5 and TRBJ2-2; the D gene is possibly TRBD2 (6 bases). CDR1 and CDR2 from the germline V gene are MNHEY and SVGAGI. V lost 6 bases and J 5 bases, leaving 13 bases between the germline ends. The CDR3 length is 14 residues. The chain's CDR3 is CASSYPGGTGELFF. CDR3 DNA: TGTGCCAGCAGCTACCCAGGAGGGACCGGGGAGCTGTTTTTT.

This chain uses TRBV5-6 with TRBJ2-2; D possibly corresponds to TRBD2 (6 bases). The germline V gene has CDR1 SGHDT and CDR2 YYEEEE. Trimming removed 4 bases from V and 1 base from J, with 14 bases in between. The CDR3 contains 16 residues. The CDR3 loop reads CASSAALGLNTGELFF. The CDR3 DNA reads as TGTGCCAGCAGCGCCGCCCTGGGACTGAACACCGGGGAGCTGTTTTTT. The variable domain in full, completed from reference TRBV5-6 and TRBJ2-2, reads DAGVTQSPTHLIKTRGQQVTLRCSPKSGHDTVSWYQQALGQGPQFIFQYYEEEERQRGNFPDRFSGHQFPNYSSELNVNALLLGDSALYLCASSAALGLNTGELFFGEGSRLTVL.

This chain links TRBV6-1 with TRBJ2-1; 11 nucleotides line up with TRBD2. Trimming took 6 bases from V and 8 from J; bases not matched to a gene: 9. Germline V CDR1 and CDR2: MNHNS, SASEGT. CDR3 length: 15 residues. DNA of the CDR3: TGTGCCAGCAGCGTTGAGACTAGCGGGGTCTATGAGCAGTTCTTC. As protein: CASSVETSGVYEQFF.

The chain recombines TRBV5-8 with TRBJ2-7; D is possibly TRBD1 (5 bases). The CDR3 sequence is 13 residues long. In germline, CDR1 is SGHTS, CDR2 YDEGEE. Trimming pared 4 bases from V and 2 bases from J, leaving 10 bases between. CDR3: CASSTRVTYEQYF. The CDR3 DNA is TGTGCCAGCAGCACCAGGGTTACCTACGAGCAGTACTTC.

The chain couples TRBV5-6 to TRBJ1-1; 11 bases map to TRBD1. The V gene end was trimmed by 3 bases and the J gene end by 4 bases; junction bases not matched to a gene: 2. Germline lookup yields CDR1 SGHDT and CDR2 YYEEEE. The CDR3 contains 14 residues. This CDR3 reads CASSSGQGGTEAFF. The CDR3 nucleotides read TGTGCCAGCAGCTCGGGACAGGGGGGCACTGAAGCTTTCTTT.

The chain links TRBV11-2 to TRBJ1-4; no reliable D call. Germline V gives CDR1 SGHAT, CDR2 FQNNGV. The CDR3 runs to 11 residues. V was clipped by 3 bases and J by 8 bases, with 4 bases between them. The CDR3 nucleotides are TGTGCCAGCAGCTTTAGAGAAAAACTGTTTTTT. Its protein product is CASSFREKLFF.

Details on this clone: One end of the junction does not line up with germline, which may come from a read error. The CDR3 here is CASCLGTLSGNTIYF. CDR3 DNA: TGTGCCAGCTGTTTGGGCACCCTCTCTGGAAACACCATATATTTT. The chain recombines TRBV28 with TRBJ1-3; D not resolved. Per germline, CDR1 MDHEN and CDR2 SYDVKM. This CDR3 contains 15 residues. Variable domain in full (rest from reference TRBV28 and TRBJ1-3): DVKVTQSSRYLVKRTGEKVFLECVQDMDHENMFWYRQDPGLGLRLIYFSYDVKMKEKGDIPEGYSVSREKKERFSLILESASTNQTSMYLCASCLGTLSGNTIYFGEGSWLTVV.

This sequence joins TRBV28 and TRBJ2-1, with 8 bases aligning to TRBD1. The CDR3 is 14 amino acids. J lost 7 bases, V lost 5 bases, and 7 bases had no gene match. Looked up from germline, CDR1 is MDHEN and CDR2 is SYDVKM. CDR3 coding DNA: TGTGCCAGCAGTCTTCGACAGGGGCGGAATGAGCAGTTCTTC. Encoded protein: CASSLRQGRNEQFF. Full variable domain (missing parts from reference TRBV28 and TRBJ2-1): DVKVTQSSRYLVKRTGEKVFLECVQDMDHENMFWYRQDPGLGLRLIYFSYDVKMKEKGDIPEGYSVSREKKERFSLILESASTNQTSMYLCASSLRQGRNEQFFGPGTRLTVL.

V is TRBV27 and J is TRBJ1-5, with D possibly matching TRBD1 (5 bases). The CDR3 covers 14 residues. CDR1 MNHEY and CDR2 SMNVEV come from the germline V gene (reference sequence). Trimming took off 4 bases at V and 3 bases at J, with 10 bases between the two ends. The CDR3 region is CASSSSGSNQPQHF. The CDR3 nucleotides read TGTGCCAGCAGTTCTTCAGGGTCCAATCAGCCCCAGCATTTT.

This clone has only one observation. V usage is TRBV28 and J usage is TRBJ2-1; D might be TRBD1 (6 bases). Per germline, CDR1 MDHEN and CDR2 SYDVKM. V lost 4 bases and J 8 bases, leaving 9 bases between the germline ends. The CDR3 length is 12 residues. The DNA of the CDR3 is TGTGCCAGCAGTTCAGGGGTGGATGAGCAGTTCTTC. Amino acid sequence: CASSSGVDEQFF.

There are a few counts of this clone. The chain uses TRBV7-6 and TRBJ1-6; 8 nucleotides match TRBD1. CDR3 size: 16 residues. CDR1 and CDR2 from the germline V gene are SGHVS and FNYEAQ. V shed 5 bases, J shed 6 bases, and the junction held 9 bases outside the gene matches. CDR3 sequence: CASSPQNRGGNSPLHF. CDR3 coding DNA: TGTGCCAGCAGCCCTCAGAACAGGGGGGGTAATTCACCCCTCCACTTT. Variable domain in full (rest from reference TRBV7-6 and TRBJ1-6): GAGVSQSPRYKVTKRGQDVALRCDPISGHVSLYWYRQALGQGPEFLTYFNYEAQQDKSGLPNDRFSAERPEGSISTLTIQRTEQRDSAMYRCASSPQNRGGNSPLHFGNGTRLTVT.

The gene calls are TRBV6-1 and TRBJ2-2; D possibly corresponds to TRBD1 (7 bases). V was cut by 4 bases and J by 2 bases, with 20 bases left in between. Germline CDR1 is MNHNS and CDR2 is SASEGT. This CDR3 comprises 18 residues. CDR3 DNA sequence: TGTGCCAGCAGTGGGGGACCGATGCGGGACAGAAACACCGGGGAGCTGTTTTTT. Encoded protein: CASSGGPMRDRNTGELFF.

This chain uses TRBV6-5 with TRBJ1-5, with TRBD1 as a possible D gene (5 bases). V shed 6 bases and J shed 6 bases, with 9 bases lying between them. This CDR3 is 12 amino acids long. Per the germline V gene, CDR1 is MNHEY and CDR2 is SVGAGI. The CDR3: CASRGRSQPQHF. Written as DNA, the CDR3 is TGTGCCAGCAGGGGGCGAAGTCAGCCCCAGCATTTT.

V and J are TRBV27 and TRBJ1-1, with D unresolved. V was trimmed by 3 bases and J by 1 base, leaving 12 bases between them. Germline V gene sequence: CDR1 MNHEY, CDR2 SMNVEV (reference sequence). The CDR3 runs to 15 residues. CDR3 sequence: CASSFDPGPNTEAFF. Here the CDR3 DNA reads TGTGCCAGCAGTTTTGACCCTGGGCCGAACACTGAAGCTTTCTTT.

The chain carries TRBV13 and TRBJ1-2; D call uncertain. The V and J ends lost 6 bases and 6 bases respectively, with 11 bases between them. Germline V gene data show CDR1 as PRHDT and CDR2 as FYEKMQ (reference sequence). The CDR3 totals 12 residues. The CDR3 nucleotides are TGTGCCAGCAGAGAGGGCGGGCATGGCTACACCTTC. Protein sequence: CASREGGHGYTF.

The V and J genes are TRBV25-1 and TRBJ2-3, with no clear D. Trimming removed 5 bases at V and 6 bases at J, with 12 bases between. CDR1 is MGHDK and CDR2 is SYGVNS in the germline V gene. The CDR3 consists of 13 residues. The CDR3 DNA reads TGTGCCAGCAGTACCGGAGCGATTGATACGCAGTATTTT. Protein product: CASSTGAIDTQYF.

Here the CDR3 reads CASSFSQGVPSYEQYF. Written as DNA, the CDR3 is TGTGCCAGCAGCTTCTCACAGGGGGTTCCCTCCTACGAGCAGTACTTC. This rearrangement joins TRBV5-4 to TRBJ2-7; 8 bases align to TRBD1. Germline values: CDR1 SGHNT, CDR2 YYREEE (reference sequence). J lost 0 bases, V lost 2 bases, and 7 bases had no gene match. The CDR3 length is 16 residues.

The chain links TRBV27 to TRBJ2-7; the D is unclear. The germline V gene encodes CDR1 MNHEY and CDR2 SMNVEV (reference sequence). Trimming took off 6 bases at V and 3 bases at J, with 15 bases between the two ends. The CDR3 spans 14 residues. The CDR3 reads CASSLAPTFYEQYF. The DNA for the CDR3 is TGTGCCAGCAGCTTGGCCCCAACCTTCTACGAGCAGTACTTC.

The chain uses TRBV11-2 and TRBJ1-1; 8 bases fit TRBD1. Germline assignment: CDR1 SGHAT and CDR2 FQNNGV. With 1 base clipped from V and 5 bases from J, the junction kept 12 bases outside the gene matches. The CDR3 consists of 17 residues. The CDR3 bases are TGTGCCAGCAGCTTAGGTGACAGGGGCAGGGTACAAACTGAAGCTTTCTTT. It codes for CASSLGDRGRVQTEAFF. The whole variable domain, filled in from reference TRBV11-2 and TRBJ1-1, reads EAGVAQSPRYKIIEKRQSVAFWCNPISGHATLYWYQQILGQGPKLLIQFQNNGVVDDSQLPKDRFSAERLKGVDSTLKIQPAKLEDSAVYLCASSLGDRGRVQTEAFFGQGTRLTVV.

V and J are TRBV7-6 and TRBJ1-3; no clear D gene. CDR1 and CDR2 from the germline V gene are SGHVS and FNYEAQ. With 4 bases removed from V and 3 bases from J, the gap between germline ends came to 10 bases. This CDR3 comprises 14 residues. The CDR3 nucleotides are TGTGCCAGCAGCTCGACTGCCGGTGGAAACACCATATATTTT. This gives the protein CASSSTAGGNTIYF.

The chain joins TRBV2 to TRBJ1-2; D is unclear. Deletions cut 4 bases from V and 7 bases from J, with 13 bases between. The CDR3 is made up of 13 amino acids. Germline CDR1 reads SNHLY; CDR2 reads FYNNEI. CDR3 protein: CASSGQDLRGYTF. For the CDR3, the DNA is TGTGCCAGCAGTGGGCAGGACTTGCGTGGCTACACCTTC.

The CDR3: CASSPTMTGVDGYTF. The CDR3 bases are TGTGCCAGCTCACCGACGATGACAGGGGTCGATGGCTACACCTTC. The chain is built from TRBV18 and TRBJ1-2, with 8 bases that match TRBD1. The CDR3 extends over 15 amino acids. Germline V gives CDR1 KGHSH, CDR2 LQKENI. Trimming cost V 3 bases and J 6 bases; bases outside gene matches: 9.

This clone has more than one count but fewer than ten. The genes are TRBV12-1 and TRBJ2-2; no DNA check was done on the table's D call, TRBD2. TRBV12-1 is shown as a pseudogene. The CDR3 consists of 15 residues. DNA of the CDR3: TGTGCCAGCAGCAGCCGCGGGGGGGCCAACGGGGAGCTGTTTTTT. Protein sequence: CASSSRGGANGELFF.

This chain connects TRBV7-2 to TRBJ2-1, with 9 bases identical to TRBD1. CDR1 and CDR2 (germline): SGHTA, FQGNSA. This CDR3 region has 15 residues. Trimming at V came to 4 bases and at J to 8 bases, leaving 9 bases not matched to a gene. The CDR3 DNA follows: TGTGCCAGCAGCTCCCGGGGACAGGGCTCGGATGAGCAGTTCTTC. This sequence encodes CASSSRGQGSDEQFF.

This clone was seen only a few times. The chain joins TRBV7-6 to TRBJ2-7, with 10 nucleotides matching TRBD1. Trimming took 5 bases from V and 3 from J; bases not matched to a gene: 4. The germline V gene has CDR1 SGHVS and CDR2 FNYEAQ. This CDR3 has 14 residues. The CDR3 coding sequence is TGTGCCAGCAGCGTAGGGACAGGGGTCTACGAGCAGTACTTC. It is translated as CASSVGTGVYEQYF.